Sequencing of this TCR beta chain was carried out in a study of PD-1 blockade in classical Hodgkin lymphoma. Study results and caveats: Why repertoires differed is undefined; disease activity or prior therapy possibly contributed. Newly diagnosed patients were said to have less baseline TCR diversity than healthy donors did.

V gave up 1 base and J gave up 2 bases; unmatched junction bases: 9. The CDR3 spans 18 residues. Germline-derived CDR1 and CDR2 are LNHNV and YYDKDF (reference sequence). The data were produced by immunoSEQ multiplex PCR, yet TCRdb's version contains in-frame clones alone and is incomplete. The repertoire includes approximately 20,000 clones, 80% of them detected once, and about 18% sits in the top ten. After autologous stem cell transplantation all patients relapsed, and prior brentuximab vedotin exposure differed between cohorts. Remarks on this clone: Its antigen remains unidentified.

The clonotype originates from a human donor with classical Hodgkin lymphoma. Source: peripheral blood mononuclear cells (PBMCs), taken before the second cycle of nivolumab. This chain uses TRBV15 with TRBJ2-2; 8 bases map to TRBD2. This CDR3 is CATSRALLAGLNTGELFF. The DNA of the CDR3 is TGTGCCACCAGCAGAGCTCTGTTAGCGGGACTAAACACCGGGGAGCTGTTTTTT.